The entry below describes one TCR beta chain. Its antigen is still unknown. The record has no base qualities; no much larger clone is one base away. RNA was extracted using the RNeasy kit, and about 0.45 to 1 ug of the RNA was reverse transcribed with random hexamers. The immunoSEQ multiplex PCR assay, which covers 54 Vbeta and 13 Jbeta segments, was used to amplify TCR beta CDR3 regions. PCR amplification bias was corrected using a synthetic template baseline for primer optimization and computational correction. The study's processing was this. Reads were assigned to V, D and J genes according to IMGT and analyzed in immunoSEQ Analyzer, with only productive sequences retained. Clonality was computed as one minus Shannon entropy normalized by log2 of the number of productive unique sequences. For each patient and control, public and private clones were evaluated among the 100 most prevalent clones. A clone was defined as Susac-specific if it was absent from the healthy and MS cohorts, from some 1,100 published viral clones and from other ImmuneACCESS disease sequences. TCRdb reprocessing: public reads trimmed at Q25 with fastp, clones called with MiXCR, in-frame beta chains kept. When rows share a CDR3 protein, they turn into one entry using the most common DNA and genes. The V and J calls shown here were made by TCRdb, not taken from the authors' results. A total of some 300,000 distinct CDR3 sequences appear in this sample, approximately 84% of them only once. Over 0.095% of the sample goes to the ten largest clones.

The source of the sample is a study of CD8 T cells in Susac syndrome (dated by TCRdb to the late 2010s). Regarding the study in general: Repertoire sequencing was used to test whether CD8+ T cell activation and differentiation in Susac syndrome was antigen driven. The study compared CD8+ T cell repertoire clonality among roughly 12 healthy donors, some 14 Susac syndrome patients and approximately 16 multiple sclerosis patients. What the authors observed across the whole study: The number of individuals in the TCR sequencing and HLA analysis was acknowledged as relatively small.

High-throughput TCR beta sequencing profiled peripheral blood CD8+ and CD4+ T cells from healthy donors, Susac syndrome patients and multiple sclerosis patients. Treatment-naive patients with stable or active relapsing-remitting disease fulfilling revised McDonald criteria were used as multiple sclerosis controls. CD8+ TEMRA cells were enriched by FACS, while bulk CD8+ and CD4+ T cells were purified by magnetic negative isolation. Blood was collected in EDTA tubes and processed within 24 hours, with PBMCs isolated through density gradient centrifugation. PBMCs intended for TCR sequencing were cryopreserved in liquid nitrogen and thawed later in a water bath at 37 degrees C. The sorted or isolated CD4+, CD8+ and CD8+ TEMRA cells reached a purity of at least 90%. The CDR3 covers 15 residues, taking in both the cysteine and the phenylalanine. Only the CDR3 portion is preserved as DNA: 45 bases, with reading frame beginning at the first base. Relative to germline, V is 5 bases shorter and J is 7 bases shorter, with 20 bases between their ends. CDR1 LGHDT and CDR2 YNNKEL are derived from the germline V gene (reference sequence).

This sequence was found in a human donor with multiple sclerosis. Specimen: CD8+ T cells from PBMCs. The chain is assembled from TRBV3-1 and TRBJ1-2; the D segment cannot be called with confidence. The nucleotide sequence reads TGTGCCAGCAGCGCAGGCGCCAGGAGAGGCGCTGGCTACACCTTC. This yields the protein CASSAGARRGAGYTF.